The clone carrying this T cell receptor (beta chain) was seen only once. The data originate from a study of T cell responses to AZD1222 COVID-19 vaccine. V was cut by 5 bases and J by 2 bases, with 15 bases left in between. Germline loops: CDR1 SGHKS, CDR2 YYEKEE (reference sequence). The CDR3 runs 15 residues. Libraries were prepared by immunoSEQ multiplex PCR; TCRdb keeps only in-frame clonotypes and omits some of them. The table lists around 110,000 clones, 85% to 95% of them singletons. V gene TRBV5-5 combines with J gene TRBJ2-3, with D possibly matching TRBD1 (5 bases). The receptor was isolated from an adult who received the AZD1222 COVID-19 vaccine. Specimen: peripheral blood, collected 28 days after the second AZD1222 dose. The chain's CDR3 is CASRDQGTPTDTQYF. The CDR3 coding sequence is TGTGCCAGCAGGGACCAGGGTACTCCCACAGATACGCAGTATTTT.